Below are 19 T cell receptor beta chains sequenced from a single sample in a study of beta chain features in type 1 diabetes. The investigators reverse transcribed all of the isolated RNA, so they sequenced expressed TCRB transcripts. Profiled with immunoSEQ multiplex PCR; TCRdb holds only in-frame clones, not every one. The table shows 330,000 or so clones, with about 18% occurring only once. The sample was naive CD4+ T cells from blood. Receptors were obtained from a woman younger than 30 in good health.

The V and J genes are TRBV4-1 and TRBJ2-3; 7 nucleotides align to TRBD1. CDR3 length: 11 amino acids. V was pared by 7 bases and J by 7 bases, with 2 bases of the junction left unmatched. The germline V gene encodes CDR1 MGHRA and CDR2 YSYEKL. The chain's CDR3 is CASKGANTQYF. CDR3 sequence (DNA): TGCGCCAGCAAGGGGGCGAATACGCAGTATTTT.

In its sample, this clone was seen a few times. The chain employs TRBV6-5 and TRBJ1-4, with D possibly matching TRBD1 (6 bases). Germline values: CDR1 MNHEY, CDR2 SVGAGI. The V and J ends lost 6 bases and 5 bases respectively, with 7 bases between them. The CDR3 covers 12 residues. The CDR3 protein is CASRDRNEKLFF. DNA of the CDR3: TGTGCCAGCAGGGACAGAAATGAAAAACTGTTTTTT.

About this clone: The identical CDR3 is also encoded by other nucleotide sequences in the sample. This chain uses TRBV5-1 with TRBJ2-7, with D possibly TRBD2 on 5 matching bases. CDR3 length equals 14 residues. Germline V lookup: CDR1 SGHRS, CDR2 YFSETQ. The V gene lost 0 bases and the J gene lost 1 base, with 8 bases spanning the gap. CDR3 sequence (DNA): TGCGCCAGCAGCTTGGACAGCGGTTCCTACGAGCAGTACTTC. Amino acids: CASSLDSGSYEQYF.

A few counts support this clone. The CDR3 is CAWSDYREAKRNIQYF. CDR3 nucleotide sequence: TGTGCCTGGAGTGATTACAGGGAAGCCAAAAGGAACATTCAGTACTTC. The chain links TRBV30 to TRBJ2-4; D is perhaps TRBD1 (6 bases). Looked up from germline, CDR1 is GTSNPN and CDR2 is SVGIG (reference sequence). CDR3 length: 16 amino acids. Trimming took off 1 base at V and 7 bases at J, with 20 bases between the two ends.

V usage is TRBV6-5 and J usage is TRBJ2-7, with 7 bases matching TRBD2. The CDR3 consists of 14 residues. The germline V gene encodes CDR1 MNHEY and CDR2 SVGAGI. The J segment lost 5 bases and the V segment lost 5 bases, leaving 9 bases of the junction unmatched. The CDR3 DNA sequence: TGTGCCAGCAGTATCGGGGGGAGTCTTGACGAGCAGTACTTC. Translating it yields CASSIGGSLDEQYF.

This clone was recorded a few times. The V call is TRBV27, the J call TRBJ1-5, with D tentatively TRBD1 (5 bases). Trimming left V 6 bases short and J 6 bases short, with 9 bases between. CDR1 MNHEY and CDR2 SMNVEV come from the germline V gene (reference sequence). This CDR3 spans 12 amino acids. In DNA form, the CDR3 reads TGTGCCAGCAGATCCGGGGGTCAGCCCCAGCATTTT. It codes for CASRSGGQPQHF.

The chain recombines TRBV4-1 with TRBJ2-6; TRBD1 is a possible D gene (6 bases). V gave up 1 base and J gave up 0 bases, with 16 bases separating them. The CDR3 runs 19 residues. Per the germline V gene, CDR1 is MGHRA and CDR2 is YSYEKL. This chain's CDR3 is CASSQAGDIRSSGANVLTF. The CDR3 DNA is TGCGCCAGCAGCCAAGCCGGGGACATCCGGAGCTCTGGGGCCAACGTCCTGACTTTC.

This clone showed up just a few times. CDR3 loop: CATGQGADTQYF. The CDR3, as DNA: TGTGCCACTGGACAGGGGGCGGATACGCAGTATTTT. The J gene is TRBJ2-3, the V gene TRBV7-9; 11 positions agree with TRBD1. The CDR3 is 12 amino acids. Germline CDR1 is SEHNR and CDR2 is FQNEAQ (reference sequence). Germline trimming cut 10 bases from V and 6 bases from J; bases unmatched to any gene: 3. The full variable domain, completed using reference TRBV7-9 and TRBJ2-3, is DTGVSQNPRHKITKRGQNVTFRCDPISEHNRLYWYRQTLGQGPEFLTYFQNEAQLEKSRLLSDRFSAERPKGSFSTLEIQRTEQGDSAMYLCATGQGADTQYFGPGTRLTVL.

The chain links TRBV9 to TRBJ2-1; 9 bases are a match to TRBD2. Trimming cost V 4 bases and J 13 bases; bases outside gene matches: 15. Germline CDR1 and CDR2: SGDLS and YYNGEE. The CDR3 has 15 residues. The CDR3 here is CASSTRGGREGHQFF. CDR3 sequence (DNA): TGTGCCAGCAGCACCCGGGGGGGGCGGGAGGGCCACCAGTTCTTC.

The chain recombines TRBV5-4 with TRBJ2-5; 8 bases match TRBD2. CDR1 SGHNT and CDR2 YYREEE come from the germline V gene (reference sequence). The CDR3 runs to 15 residues. V dropped 2 bases and J dropped 3; count of bases not matched to a gene: 6. CDR3 in amino acids: CASSLTLAGEETQYF. Written as DNA, the CDR3 is TGTGCCAGCAGCTTAACTCTAGCGGGCGAAGAGACCCAGTACTTC.

The rearrangement links TRBV18 to TRBJ2-7, with 7 bases that match TRBD1. Germline V gives CDR1 KGHSH, CDR2 LQKENI. J lost 3 bases, V lost 3 bases, and 8 bases had no gene match. The CDR3 consists of 15 residues. CDR3 nucleotides: TGTGCCAGCTCACCGAGGGGGCGCAGCCTCTACGAGCAGTACTTC. Its translation is CASSPRGRSLYEQYF. The variable domain in full, completed from reference TRBV18 and TRBJ2-7, reads NAGVMQNPRHLVRRRGQEARLRCSPMKGHSHVYWYRQLPEEGLKFMVYLQKENIIDESGMPKERFSAEFPKEGPSILRIQQVVRGDSAAYFCASSPRGRSLYEQYFGPGTRLTVT.

In this sample, this clone turned up a few times. This rearrangement joins TRBV30 to TRBJ2-7; TRBD1 aligns across 7 bases. J lost 2 bases, V lost 0 bases, and 4 bases had no gene match. Germline V gene data show CDR1 as GTSNPN and CDR2 as SVGIG (reference sequence). This CDR3 spans 14 amino acids. The CDR3 DNA reads as TGTGCCTGGAGTGTATTGACAGGGACCTACGAGCAGTACTTC. Residues: CAWSVLTGTYEQYF.

This clone was observed a few times. CDR3 bases: TGTGCCAGCAGTCCAGCCCGCGCGGGTGGCTACACCTTC. Translated, it gives CASSPARAGGYTF. V gene TRBV11-1 combines with J gene TRBJ1-2, with D unresolved. CDR3 length: 13 amino acids. From germline, CDR1 is SGHAT and CDR2 FQDESV (reference sequence). Trimming left V 6 bases short and J 7 bases short, with 15 bases between.

The chain uses TRBV5-1 and TRBJ2-5, with TRBD2 as a possible D gene (6 bases). The V and J ends lost 4 bases and 5 bases respectively, with 15 bases between them. CDR1 and CDR2 from the germline V gene are SGHRS and YFSETQ. The CDR3 totals 14 residues. The CDR3 is CASSLGTSRETQYF. In DNA form, the CDR3 reads TGCGCCAGCAGCCTCGGGACTTCACGGGAGACCCAGTACTTC.

Written as DNA, the CDR3 is TGTGCCAGCAGCGCCCAATGGGCTACGTCTGGCTACACCTTC. It codes for CASSAQWATSGYTF. The rearrangement joins TRBV9 to TRBJ1-2; D remains ambiguous. The CDR3 is 14 residues long. The V and J ends lost 3 bases and 7 bases respectively, with 16 bases between them. Germline CDR1 SGDLS, CDR2 YYNGEE.

The sample holds a few counts of this clone. The rearrangement joins TRBV15 to TRBJ1-1; possibly TRBD1 for D (6 bases). In germline, CDR1 is LNHNV, CDR2 YYDKDF (reference sequence). The ends were cut back, 3 bases at V and 6 bases at J, with 14 bases in the middle. The length of the CDR3 is 14 residues. CDR3 loop: CATSRSRGRAEAFF. The CDR3 coding sequence is TGTGCCACCAGCAGGTCCAGGGGAAGGGCTGAAGCTTTCTTT.

The genes are TRBV12-5 and TRBJ2-2; D may be TRBD2 (6 bases). V dropped 4 bases and J dropped 8 bases, with 14 bases sitting between them. CDR1 is LGHNT, CDR2 FRNRAP, per germline. This CDR3 region has 14 residues. The CDR3 protein is CASGSRLVGGELFF. CDR3 sequence (DNA): TGTGCTAGTGGTTCCCGACTAGTAGGGGGGGAGCTGTTTTTT. The full variable domain, its missing parts supplied by reference TRBV12-5 and TRBJ2-2, is DARVTQTPRHKVTEMGQEVTMRCQPILGHNTVFWYRQTMMQGLELLAYFRNRAPLDDSGMPKDRFSAEMPDATLATLKIQPSEPRDSAVYFCASGSRLVGGELFFGEGSRLTVL.

This clone was detected only a few times. The rearrangement joins TRBV10-2 to TRBJ2-5, with 12 bases that match TRBD2. Looked up from germline, CDR1 is WSHSY and CDR2 is SAAADI. The CDR3 covers 13 residues. V was clipped by 8 bases and J by 5 bases; unmatched bases: 3. The CDR3 sequence is CASRLAGAETQYF. The CDR3 DNA reads as TGCGCCAGCCGACTAGCGGGAGCTGAGACCCAGTACTTC.

The rearrangement uses TRBV9 and TRBJ2-1; 8 bases fit TRBD1. V lost 0 bases, J lost 7 bases, and 12 bases stayed unmatched. From germline, CDR1 is SGDLS and CDR2 YYNGEE. CDR3 length: 17 residues. The CDR3 DNA follows: TGTGCCAGCAGCGTAGACGACAGGGGTCCGCGAGGGAATGAGCAGTTCTTC. Translating it yields CASSVDDRGPRGNEQFF. The full variable domain, rest sourced from reference TRBV9 and TRBJ2-1, is DSGVTQTPKHLITATGQRVTLRCSPRSGDLSVYWYQQSLDQGLQFLIQYYNGEERAKGNILERFSAQQFPDLHSELNLSSLELGDSALYFCASSVDDRGPRGNEQFFGPGTRLTVL.